Each of the 17 T cell receptor beta chains below was sequenced from the same sample in a study of cytomegalovirus exposure and HLA in healthy donors. Primers: 60 Vbeta forward and 13 Jbeta reverse. Generated by immunoSEQ multiplex PCR, the TCRdb table keeps only in-frame clones and is missing some. The repertoire holds fewer than 200,000 clones, with around 75% as singletons. Sequencing was done on a sample of PBMCs. The receptor set was obtained from a female donor in good health and CMV-seronegative.

This clone was seen just once. This chain links TRBV9 with TRBJ1-3; unclear D gene. CDR3 length: 14 amino acids. Trimming left V 3 bases short and J 0 bases short, with 7 bases between. Germline-derived CDR1 and CDR2 are SGDLS and YYNGEE. The CDR3 DNA sequence: TGTGCCAGCAGCGCAGGTCACTCTGGAAACACCATATATTTT. Protein: CASSAGHSGNTIYF.

V gene TRBV6-1 combines with J gene TRBJ2-7; a weak D match, TRBD1 (5 bases). Trimming shortened V by 1 base and J by 3 bases, and 7 bases separated the two germline ends. In germline, CDR1 is MNHNS, CDR2 SASEGT. The CDR3 sequence is 13 residues long. CDR3 residues: CASSEGTYYEQYF. The CDR3 coding sequence is TGTGCCAGCAGTGAAGGGACATACTACGAGCAGTACTTC.

This chain joins TRBV7-3 and TRBJ2-1, with a weak D call TRBD2 (6 bases). Trimming left V 3 bases short and J 3 bases short, with 6 bases between. The CDR3 length is 13 residues. Germline CDR1 SGHTA, CDR2 FQGTGA. The CDR3 is CASSLGLYNEQFF. The DNA for the CDR3 is TGTGCCAGCAGCTTGGGACTCTACAATGAGCAGTTCTTC.

The CDR3 DNA follows: TGTGCCAGCAGTTCGATATCCTTGGGGCAGACGAGGGGGGAGACCCAGTACTTC. The encoded protein is CASSSISLGQTRGETQYF. This chain connects TRBV27 to TRBJ2-5; possibly TRBD1 for D (6 bases). This CDR3 spans 18 amino acids. From germline, CDR1 is MNHEY and CDR2 SMNVEV (reference sequence). Trimming pared 4 bases from V and 5 bases from J, leaving 26 bases between.

J is TRBJ1-4 and V is TRBV18; D ambiguous. Trimming took off 3 bases at V and 6 bases at J, with 11 bases between the two ends. Looked up from germline, CDR1 is KGHSH and CDR2 is LQKENI. The CDR3 has 14 amino acids. This chain's CDR3 is CASSPTGGYEKLFF. The CDR3 region has the DNA TGTGCCAGCTCACCGACGGGTGGATATGAAAAACTGTTTTTT.

This chain links TRBV11-3 with TRBJ2-3, with a possible D match to TRBD2 (5 bases). V was trimmed by 2 bases and J by 5 bases, leaving 8 bases between them. This CDR3 spans 13 amino acids. Germline CDR1 is SGHNT and CDR2 is YENEEA. The CDR3 is CASSLYGIDTQYF. CDR3 nucleotide sequence: TGTGCCAGCAGCTTATACGGGATAGATACGCAGTATTTT. The full variable domain, with the rest looked up from reference TRBV11-3 and TRBJ2-3, is EAGVVQSPRYKIIEKKQPVAFWCNPISGHNTLYWYLQNLGQGPELLIRYENEEAVDDSQLPKDRFSAERLKGVDSTLKIQPAELGDSAVYLCASSLYGIDTQYFGPGTRLTVL.

The chain recombines TRBV7-2 with TRBJ2-3, with TRBD2 identical over 7 bases. Germline V gene sequence: CDR1 SGHTA, CDR2 FQGNSA. The CDR3 runs 15 residues. The ends lost 0 bases at V and 4 bases at J; junction bases unmatched: 4. Written as DNA, the CDR3 is TGTGCCAGCAGCTTAGCGGGAGGGATTGCAGATACGCAGTATTTT. This codes for CASSLAGGIADTQYF.

The rearrangement uses TRBV7-8 and TRBJ1-2; 8 bases agree with TRBD1. This CDR3 is built from 16 residues. Germline CDR1 reads SGHVS; CDR2 reads FQNEAQ. With V trimmed by 4 bases and J by 0 bases, 7 bases remained unmatched. The CDR3 sequence is CASSSMDRDANYGYTF. The DNA of the CDR3 is TGTGCCAGCAGCTCTATGGACAGGGATGCTAACTATGGCTACACCTTC. The full variable domain, in which reference TRBV7-8 and TRBJ1-2 provide the parts outside the CDR3, is GAGVSQSPRYKVAKRGQDVALRCDPISGHVSLFWYQQALGQGPEFLTYFQNEAQLDKSGLPSDRFFAERPEGSVSTLKIQRTQQEDSAVYLCASSSMDRDANYGYTFGSGTRLTVV.

This clone was seen only once. The gene calls are TRBV7-9 and TRBJ1-1, with D unresolved. Germline V gives CDR1 SEHNR, CDR2 FQNEAQ (reference sequence). The V end was cut by 10 bases, the J end by 4 bases, with 13 bases between. The CDR3 covers 12 residues. The CDR3 protein is CAIRGKGTEAFF. The DNA for the CDR3 is TGTGCCATCCGGGGAAAGGGCACTGAAGCTTTCTTT.

The V gene is TRBV2, the J gene TRBJ2-7, with a possible D match to TRBD2 (6 bases). This CDR3 has 12 residues. Germline values: CDR1 SNHLY, CDR2 FYNNEI. Trimming removed 8 bases at V and 2 bases at J, with 10 bases between. Written as DNA, the CDR3 is TGTGCCAGCGGAGGGAGTGCCTACGAGCAGTACTTC. It is translated as CASGGSAYEQYF.

The chain carries TRBV2 and TRBJ2-3; 7 bases fit TRBD2. The V gene's germline CDR1 is SNHLY and CDR2 FYNNEI. J was trimmed by 6 bases and V by 10 bases; bases with no gene match: 7. The CDR3 contains 12 residues. In DNA, the CDR3 is TGTGCCACGGTGCGGGAGCCGGATACGCAGTATTTT. It codes for CATVREPDTQYF.

J is TRBJ2-3 and V is TRBV4-3; D might be TRBD2 (6 bases). The CDR3 is 15 amino acids. The germline gives CDR1 LGHNA, CDR2 YSLEER. V lost 4 bases, J lost 4 bases, and 15 bases lay in between. For the CDR3, the DNA is TGCGCCAGCAGCCCGGGACTGGCTAGTTCAGATACGCAGTATTTT. The encoded protein is CASSPGLASSDTQYF.

The chain uses TRBV7-2 and TRBJ2-2, with D hard to call. The V gene lost 6 bases and the J gene lost 10 bases, with 9 bases spanning the gap. CDR3 length equals 11 residues. CDR1 is SGHTA and CDR2 is FQGNSA in the germline V gene. The CDR3 region is CASRVALELFF. Written as DNA, the CDR3 is TGTGCCAGCAGGGTAGCTTTGGAGCTGTTTTTT.

V gene TRBV7-9 combines with J gene TRBJ1-1, with TRBD1 as a possible D gene (6 bases). The V and J ends lost 5 bases and 2 bases respectively, with 12 bases between them. This CDR3 is built from 14 residues. Germline CDR1 is SEHNR and CDR2 is FQNEAQ (reference sequence). DNA of the CDR3: TGTGCCAGCAGCCCCCAAGGGGGTAACACTGAAGCTTTCTTT. Protein: CASSPQGGNTEAFF.

A single count supports this clone. The V gene is TRBV29-1, the J gene TRBJ2-3; possibly TRBD2 for D (6 bases). V was shortened by 4 bases and J by 4 bases, with 15 bases between the two germline ends. Germline assignment: CDR1 SQVTM and CDR2 ANQGSEA. CDR3 length equals 14 residues. CDR3 in amino acids: CSVVLEGGADTQYF. The CDR3 nucleotides are TGCAGCGTTGTTTTGGAGGGCGGCGCAGATACGCAGTATTTT.

The count of this clone is one. In DNA, the CDR3 is TGTGCCAGCAGTGGACAGGAAAGTGCAACTAATGAAAAACTGTTTTTT. Residues: CASSGQESATNEKLFF. V and J are TRBV6-1 and TRBJ1-4, with a possible D match to TRBD1 (6 bases). The V gene's germline CDR1 is MNHNS and CDR2 SASEGT. The CDR3 covers 16 residues. V dropped 4 bases and J dropped 0 bases, with 12 bases sitting between them.

The chain has TRBV10-3 and TRBJ2-3, with 10 bases lining up with TRBD1. Looked up from germline, CDR1 is ENHRY and CDR2 is SYGVKD. The CDR3 sequence is 13 residues long. The V gene end was trimmed by 11 bases and the J gene end by 3 bases; junction bases not matched to a gene: 5. The CDR3 bases are TGTGCCCCCCGGACAGGGGGAACAGATACGCAGTATTTT. As protein: CAPRTGGTDTQYF.